The T cell receptor (beta chain) described here comes from a study of monozygotic twins with inflammatory bowel disease. Whole-study findings and limits: Concordance status among twins (concordant versus discordant) showed no link to repertoire similarity, possibly from limited power. IBD patients displayed reduced TCRbeta diversity (inverse Simpson) when set against healthy co-twins.

To note about this clonotype: Its antigen is not known.

Addition of UMIs with a 6-nucleotide sample barcode was achieved by template switching. TCRdb reprocessed the 5' RACE reads and reports one entry per CDR3 protein, with no DNA. This table lists fewer than 200,000 distinct CDR3 sequences. This CDR3 is 15 amino acids long. Germline values: CDR1 MNHEY, CDR2 SMNVEV (reference sequence). A roughly 2.5 ml blood sample was drawn per donor. The clonotype comes from a human donor with ulcerative colitis or Crohn's disease, or a healthy co-twin of an affected twin (not recorded which). This rearrangement joins TRBV27 to TRBJ1-6; TCRdb selects TRBD1, and the lack of DNA leaves this call unchecked. Sequencing input: blood. The chain's CDR3 is CASSLSSGTHSPLHF.